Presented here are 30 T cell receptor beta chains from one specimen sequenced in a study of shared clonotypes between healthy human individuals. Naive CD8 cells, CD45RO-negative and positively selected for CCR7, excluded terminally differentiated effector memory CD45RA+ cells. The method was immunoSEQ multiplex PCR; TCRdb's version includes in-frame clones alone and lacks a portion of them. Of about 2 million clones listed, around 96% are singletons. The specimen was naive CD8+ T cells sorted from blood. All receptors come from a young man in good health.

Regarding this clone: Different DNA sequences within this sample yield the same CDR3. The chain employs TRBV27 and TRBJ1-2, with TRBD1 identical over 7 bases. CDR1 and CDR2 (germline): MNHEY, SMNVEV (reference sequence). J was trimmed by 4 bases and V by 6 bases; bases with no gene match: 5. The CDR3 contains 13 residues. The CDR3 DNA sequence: TGTGCCAGCAGCTCCGGGACAGTCTATGGCTACACCTTC. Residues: CASSSGTVYGYTF.

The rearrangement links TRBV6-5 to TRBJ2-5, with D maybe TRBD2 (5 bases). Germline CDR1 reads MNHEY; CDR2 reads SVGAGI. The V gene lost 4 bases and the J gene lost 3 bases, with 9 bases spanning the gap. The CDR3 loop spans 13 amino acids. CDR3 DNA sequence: TGTGCCAGCAGTTTGGACGGGGAAGAGACCCAGTACTTC. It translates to CASSLDGEETQYF.

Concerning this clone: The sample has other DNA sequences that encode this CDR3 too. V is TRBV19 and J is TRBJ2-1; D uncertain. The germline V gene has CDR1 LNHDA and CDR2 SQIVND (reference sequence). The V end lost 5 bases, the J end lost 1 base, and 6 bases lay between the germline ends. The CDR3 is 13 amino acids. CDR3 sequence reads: CASSPSSYNEQFF. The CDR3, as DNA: TGTGCCAGTAGTCCAAGTTCCTACAATGAGCAGTTCTTC.

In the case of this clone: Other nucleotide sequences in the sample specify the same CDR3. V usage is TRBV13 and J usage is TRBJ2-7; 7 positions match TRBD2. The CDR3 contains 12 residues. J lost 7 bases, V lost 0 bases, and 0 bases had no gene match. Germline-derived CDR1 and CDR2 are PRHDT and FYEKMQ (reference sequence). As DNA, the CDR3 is TGTGCCAGCAGCTTAGGCGGGGGGGAGCAGTACTTC. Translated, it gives CASSLGGGEQYF.

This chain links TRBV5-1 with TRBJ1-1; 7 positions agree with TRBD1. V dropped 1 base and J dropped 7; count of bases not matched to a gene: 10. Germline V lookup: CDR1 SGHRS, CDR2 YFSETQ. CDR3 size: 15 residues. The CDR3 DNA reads TGCGCCAGCAGCTTGATTCTACAGGGGCGTGGTGAAGCTTTCTTT. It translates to CASSLILQGRGEAFF.

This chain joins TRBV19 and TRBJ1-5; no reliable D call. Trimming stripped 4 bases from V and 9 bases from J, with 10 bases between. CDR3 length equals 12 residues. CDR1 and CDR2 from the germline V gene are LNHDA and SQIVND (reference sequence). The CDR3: CASSRASWPQHF. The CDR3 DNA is TGTGCCAGTAGTAGAGCTTCCTGGCCCCAGCATTTT.

This CDR3 reads CASSAGPPIQGYEQYF. CDR3 DNA sequence: TGTGCCAGCAGTGCCGGGCCTCCAATTCAGGGCTACGAGCAGTACTTC. This chain links TRBV2 with TRBJ2-7; tentatively, D is TRBD1 (5 bases). V was pared by 4 bases and J by 3 bases, with 19 bases between. Looked up from germline, CDR1 is SNHLY and CDR2 is FYNNEI. The CDR3 sequence is 16 residues long.

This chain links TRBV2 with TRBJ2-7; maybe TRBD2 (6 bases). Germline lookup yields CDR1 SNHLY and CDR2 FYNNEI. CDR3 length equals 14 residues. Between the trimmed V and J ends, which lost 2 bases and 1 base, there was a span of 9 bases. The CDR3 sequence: CASSEFGGSYEQYF. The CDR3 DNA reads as TGTGCCAGCAGTGAATTCGGGGGATCCTACGAGCAGTACTTC.

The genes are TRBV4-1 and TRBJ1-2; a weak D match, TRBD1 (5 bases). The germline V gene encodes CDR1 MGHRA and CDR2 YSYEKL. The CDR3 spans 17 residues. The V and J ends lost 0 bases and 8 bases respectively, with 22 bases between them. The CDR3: CASSQETGSTSVRGYTF. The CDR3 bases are TGCGCCAGCAGCCAAGAAACAGGTTCGACATCCGTGCGGGGCTACACCTTC.

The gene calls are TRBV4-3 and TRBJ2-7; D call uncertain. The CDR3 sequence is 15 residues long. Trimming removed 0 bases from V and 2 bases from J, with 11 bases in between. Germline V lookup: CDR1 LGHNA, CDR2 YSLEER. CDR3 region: CASSQDMGSAYEQYF. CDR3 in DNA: TGCGCCAGCAGCCAAGATATGGGGTCGGCCTACGAGCAGTACTTC.

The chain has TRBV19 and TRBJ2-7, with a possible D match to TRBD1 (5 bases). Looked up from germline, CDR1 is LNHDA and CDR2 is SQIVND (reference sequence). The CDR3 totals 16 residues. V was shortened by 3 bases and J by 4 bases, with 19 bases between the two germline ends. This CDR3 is CASSISDSANYYEQYF. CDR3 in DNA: TGTGCCAGTAGTATCTCCGACAGTGCAAATTATTACGAGCAGTACTTC.

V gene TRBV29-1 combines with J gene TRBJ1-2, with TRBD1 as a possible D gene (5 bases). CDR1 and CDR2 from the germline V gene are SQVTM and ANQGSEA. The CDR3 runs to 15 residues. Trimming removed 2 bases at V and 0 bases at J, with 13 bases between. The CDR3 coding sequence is TGCAGCGTTGAAAGTTGGGGGTTAGCTAACTATGGCTACACCTTC. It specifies CSVESWGLANYGYTF.

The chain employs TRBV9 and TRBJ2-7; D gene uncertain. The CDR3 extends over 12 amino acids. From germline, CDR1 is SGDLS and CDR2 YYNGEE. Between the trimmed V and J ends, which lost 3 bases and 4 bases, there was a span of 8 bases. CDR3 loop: CASSAATYEQYF. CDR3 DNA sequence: TGTGCCAGCAGCGCAGCCACATACGAGCAGTACTTC.

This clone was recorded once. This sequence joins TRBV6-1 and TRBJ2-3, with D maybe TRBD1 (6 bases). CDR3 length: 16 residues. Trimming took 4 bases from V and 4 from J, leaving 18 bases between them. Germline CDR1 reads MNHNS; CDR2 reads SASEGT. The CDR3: CASSGGTGSEADTQYF. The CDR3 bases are TGTGCCAGCAGTGGGGGTACAGGGAGTGAGGCAGATACGCAGTATTTT.

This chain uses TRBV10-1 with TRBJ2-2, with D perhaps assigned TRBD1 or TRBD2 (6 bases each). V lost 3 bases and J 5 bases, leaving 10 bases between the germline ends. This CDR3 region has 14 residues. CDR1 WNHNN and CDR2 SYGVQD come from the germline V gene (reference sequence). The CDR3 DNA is TGCGCCAGCAGTGATGGGGGGCGAACCGGGGAGCTGTTTTTT. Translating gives CASSDGGRTGELFF.

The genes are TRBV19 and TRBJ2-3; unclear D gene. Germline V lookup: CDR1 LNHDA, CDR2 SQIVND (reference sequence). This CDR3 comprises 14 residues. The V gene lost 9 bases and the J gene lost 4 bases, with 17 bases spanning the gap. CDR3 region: CASTYGLHPDTQYF. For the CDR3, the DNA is TGTGCCAGCACGTACGGTCTACACCCAGATACGCAGTATTTT.

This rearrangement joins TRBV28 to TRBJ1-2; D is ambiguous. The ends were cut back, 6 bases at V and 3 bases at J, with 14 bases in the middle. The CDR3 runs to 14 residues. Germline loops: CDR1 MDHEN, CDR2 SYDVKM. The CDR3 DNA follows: TGTGCCAGCAGCCAGATTGGGAGGGACTATGGCTACACCTTC. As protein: CASSQIGRDYGYTF.

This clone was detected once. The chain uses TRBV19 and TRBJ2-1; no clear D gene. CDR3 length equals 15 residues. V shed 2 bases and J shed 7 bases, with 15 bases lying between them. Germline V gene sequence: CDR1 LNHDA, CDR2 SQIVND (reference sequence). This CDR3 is CASSIPGPALNEQFF. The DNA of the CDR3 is TGTGCCAGTAGTATACCGGGCCCAGCGTTGAATGAGCAGTTCTTC.

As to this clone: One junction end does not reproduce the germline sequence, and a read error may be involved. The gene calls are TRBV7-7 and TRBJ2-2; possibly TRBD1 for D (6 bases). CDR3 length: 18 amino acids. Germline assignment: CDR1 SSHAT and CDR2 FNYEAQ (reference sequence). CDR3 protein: CASSLVASRGFNTGELFF. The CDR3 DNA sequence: TGTGCTAGCAGCTTAGTGGCTAGCAGGGGATTCAACACCGGGGAGCTGTTTTTT.

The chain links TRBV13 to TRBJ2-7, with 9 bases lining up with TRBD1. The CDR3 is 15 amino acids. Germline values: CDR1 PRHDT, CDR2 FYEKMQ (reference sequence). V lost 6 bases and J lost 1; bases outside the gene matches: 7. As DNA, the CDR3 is TGTGCCAGCAGTTGGAACAGGGGGCTGTCCTACGAGCAGTACTTC. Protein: CASSWNRGLSYEQYF.

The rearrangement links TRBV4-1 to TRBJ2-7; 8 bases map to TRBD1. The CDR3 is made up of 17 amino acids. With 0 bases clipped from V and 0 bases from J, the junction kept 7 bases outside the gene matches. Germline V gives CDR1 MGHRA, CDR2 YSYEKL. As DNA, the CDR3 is TGCGCCAGCAGCCAAGAAAGGCAAGGACAGGGCTCCTACGAGCAGTACTTC. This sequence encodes CASSQERQGQGSYEQYF.

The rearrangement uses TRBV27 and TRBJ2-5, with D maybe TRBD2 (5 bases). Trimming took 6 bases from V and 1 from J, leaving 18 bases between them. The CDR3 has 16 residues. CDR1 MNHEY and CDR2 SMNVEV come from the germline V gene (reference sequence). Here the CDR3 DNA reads TGTGCCAGCAGCTCGGTGCTTGTCGCGGGCCAAGAGACCCAGTACTTC. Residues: CASSSVLVAGQETQYF.

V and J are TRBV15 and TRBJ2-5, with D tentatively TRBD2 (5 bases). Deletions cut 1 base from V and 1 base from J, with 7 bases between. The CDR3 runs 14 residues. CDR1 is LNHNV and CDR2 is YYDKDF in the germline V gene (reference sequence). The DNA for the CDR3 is TGTGCCACCAGCAGAGGAGCGGTCCAAGAGACCCAGTACTTC. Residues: CATSRGAVQETQYF.

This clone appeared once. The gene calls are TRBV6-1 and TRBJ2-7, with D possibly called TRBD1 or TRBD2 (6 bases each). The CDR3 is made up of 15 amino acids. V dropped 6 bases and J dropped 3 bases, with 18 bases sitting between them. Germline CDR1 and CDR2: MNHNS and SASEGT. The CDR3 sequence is CASSGRSGAYYEQYF. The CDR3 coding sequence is TGTGCCAGCAGCGGACGGTCGGGGGCCTACTACGAGCAGTACTTC.

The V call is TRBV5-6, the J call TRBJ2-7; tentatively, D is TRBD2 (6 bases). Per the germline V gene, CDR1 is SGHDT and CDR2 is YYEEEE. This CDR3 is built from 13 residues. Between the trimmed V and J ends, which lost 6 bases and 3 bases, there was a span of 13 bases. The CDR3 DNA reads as TGTGCCAGCACCCTCGGGGGAAACTACGAGCAGTACTTC. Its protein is CASTLGGNYEQYF. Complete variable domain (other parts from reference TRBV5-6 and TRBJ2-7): DAGVTQSPTHLIKTRGQQVTLRCSPKSGHDTVSWYQQALGQGPQFIFQYYEEEERQRGNFPDRFSGHQFPNYSSELNVNALLLGDSALYLCASTLGGNYEQYFGPGTRLTVT.

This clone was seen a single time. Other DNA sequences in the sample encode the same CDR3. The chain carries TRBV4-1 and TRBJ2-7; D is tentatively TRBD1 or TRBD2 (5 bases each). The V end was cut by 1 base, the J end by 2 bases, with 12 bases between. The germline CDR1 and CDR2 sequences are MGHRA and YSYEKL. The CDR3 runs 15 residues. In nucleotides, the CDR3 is TGCGCCAGCAGCCAAGTGGCAGGGACCCCCTACGAGCAGTACTTC. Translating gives CASSQVAGTPYEQYF.

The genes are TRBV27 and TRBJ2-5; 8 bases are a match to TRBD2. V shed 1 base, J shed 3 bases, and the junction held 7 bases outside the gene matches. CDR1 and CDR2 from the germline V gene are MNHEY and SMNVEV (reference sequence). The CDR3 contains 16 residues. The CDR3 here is CASSLFTGGPEETQYF. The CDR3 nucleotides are TGTGCCAGCAGTTTATTTACGGGAGGGCCTGAAGAGACCCAGTACTTC.

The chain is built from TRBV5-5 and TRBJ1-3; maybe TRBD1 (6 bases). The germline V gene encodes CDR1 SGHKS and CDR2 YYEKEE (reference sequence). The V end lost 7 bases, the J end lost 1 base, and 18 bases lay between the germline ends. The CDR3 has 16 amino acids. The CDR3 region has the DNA TGTGCCAGCCGAGTTGGACAGTTTTCTTCTGGAAACACCATATATTTT. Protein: CASRVGQFSSGNTIYF. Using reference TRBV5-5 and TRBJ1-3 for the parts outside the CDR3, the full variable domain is DAGVTQSPTHLIKTRGQQVTLRCSPISGHKSVSWYQQVLGQGPQFIFQYYEKEERGRGNFPDRFSARQFPNYSSELNVNALLLGDSALYLCASRVGQFSSGNTIYFGEGSWLTVV.

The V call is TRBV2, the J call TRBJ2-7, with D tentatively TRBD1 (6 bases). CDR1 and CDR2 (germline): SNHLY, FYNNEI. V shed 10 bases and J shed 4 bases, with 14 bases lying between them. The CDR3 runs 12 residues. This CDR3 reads CATGDLRYEQYF. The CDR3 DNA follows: TGTGCCACAGGGGATCTGCGGTACGAGCAGTACTTC.

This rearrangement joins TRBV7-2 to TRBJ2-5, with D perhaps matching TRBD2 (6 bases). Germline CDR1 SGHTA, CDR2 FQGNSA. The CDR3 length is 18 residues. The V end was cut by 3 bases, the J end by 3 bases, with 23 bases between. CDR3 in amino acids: CASSFREPGTPSEETQYF. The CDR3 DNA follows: TGTGCCAGCAGCTTCCGTGAACCGGGGACTCCGAGTGAAGAGACCCAGTACTTC.